There are many counts of the clone carrying this T cell receptor beta chain. The sample originates from a study of spatial heterogeneity in lung cancer. MiXCR, run by TCRdb on the 5' RACE reads, gives a single entry per CDR3 protein. The table records some 38,000 distinct CDR3 sequences, roughly 7.4% of them present only once. Time point noted: sample taken at primary tumor resection. Unsorted whole RNA samples from tumor, nontumor lung or frozen PBMC were sequenced. Germline CDR1 reads SGHVS; CDR2 reads FNYEAQ. This CDR3 contains 15 residues. Trimming cost V 2 bases and J 2 bases, with 12 bases left between them.

The sample consisted of PBMCs, taken at surgery. The receptor's source is a male donor with early-stage non-small cell lung cancer. The chain combines TRBV7-6 with TRBJ2-5, with D possibly being TRBD1 (5 bases). The CDR3: CASSLRGSIQETQYF. DNA for the CDR3: TGTGCCAGCAGCTTAAGGGGCAGCATACAAGAGACCCAGTACTTC.